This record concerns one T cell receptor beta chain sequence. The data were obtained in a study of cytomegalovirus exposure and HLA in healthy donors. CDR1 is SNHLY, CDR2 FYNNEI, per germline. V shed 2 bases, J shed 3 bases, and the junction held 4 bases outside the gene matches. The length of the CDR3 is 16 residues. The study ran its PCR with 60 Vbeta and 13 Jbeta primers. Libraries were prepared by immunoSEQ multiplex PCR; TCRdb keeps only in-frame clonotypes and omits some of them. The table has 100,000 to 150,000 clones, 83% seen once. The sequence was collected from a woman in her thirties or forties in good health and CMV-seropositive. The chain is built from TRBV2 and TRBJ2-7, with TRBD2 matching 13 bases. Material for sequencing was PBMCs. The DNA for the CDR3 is TGTGCCAGCAGTGAATCACTAGCGGGAGGGTACTACGAGCAGTACTTC. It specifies CASSESLAGGYYEQYF.